Presented here are 8 T cell receptor beta chains from one specimen sequenced in a study of blood T cells in healthy people across ages. A second roughly 6 to 11 cycle PCR used barcoded and J-beta primers. TCRdb passed the 5' RACE reads through MiXCR, listing each CDR3 protein once. Here the sample spans some 760,000 distinct CDR3 sequences, more than 20% being singletons. These data also featured in a second study, about T cells of mothers and their children.

Sequenced sample: blood. These receptors all stem from a boy aged 5 to 17 in good health.

The genes are TRBV7-2 and TRBJ2-7; maybe TRBD2 (5 bases). CDR1 is SGHTA and CDR2 is FQGNSA in the germline V gene. The V gene lost 3 bases and the J gene lost 7 bases, with 16 bases spanning the gap. The CDR3 length is 14 residues. The CDR3 nucleotides are TGTGCCAGCAGCTTTAATAGACTGGGGAGAGAGCAGTACTTC. Its translation is CASSFNRLGREQYF.

This clonotype has just a few counts. J is TRBJ1-6 and V is TRBV28; D is ambiguous. Germline assignment: CDR1 MDHEN and CDR2 SYDVKM. CDR3 length: 12 amino acids. Deletions cut 8 bases from V and 7 bases from J, with 9 bases between. CDR3 nucleotides: TGTGCCAGCCGTCCCTTCAATTCACCCCTCCACTTT. It yields the protein CASRPFNSPLHF.

This clonotype has just a few counts. The genes are TRBV28 and TRBJ2-5; 11 nucleotides match TRBD2. Germline trimming cut 7 bases from V and 0 bases from J; bases unmatched to any gene: 7. This CDR3 region has 16 residues. Germline values: CDR1 MDHEN, CDR2 SYDVKM. CDR3 region: CASTLGLAVYQETQYF. CDR3 DNA sequence: TGTGCCAGCACCCTGGGACTAGCGGTTTACCAAGAGACCCAGTACTTC. Based on the CDR3 plus reference TRBV28 and TRBJ2-5, the full variable domain is DVKVTQSSRYLVKRTGEKVFLECVQDMDHENMFWYRQDPGLGLRLIYFSYDVKMKEKGDIPEGYSVSREKKERFSLILESASTNQTSMYLCASTLGLAVYQETQYFGPGTRLLVL.

The rearrangement uses TRBV30 and TRBJ2-5, with a tentative D call TRBD1 (5 bases). The CDR3 is made up of 13 amino acids. V was shortened by 2 bases and J by 2 bases, with 9 bases between the two germline ends. Germline V CDR1 and CDR2: GTSNPN, SVGIG (reference sequence). The CDR3 DNA reads as TGTGCCTGGAGTTTACAGGTGCAAGAGACCCAGTACTTC. Residues: CAWSLQVQETQYF.

V usage is TRBV29-1 and J usage is TRBJ1-3; 10 positions agree with TRBD1. CDR1 SQVTM and CDR2 ANQGSEA come from the germline V gene. V lost 3 bases to trimming and J lost 4 bases; unmatched junction nucleotides: 9. The CDR3 is 16 residues long. CDR3: CSVDSDRGPGGNTIYF. The DNA for the CDR3 is TGCAGCGTTGACTCCGACAGGGGGCCGGGGGGAAACACCATATATTTT.

This clonotype was observed a handful of times. J is TRBJ2-4 and V is TRBV28; maybe TRBD1 (6 bases). Germline assignment: CDR1 MDHEN and CDR2 SYDVKM. There are 18 residues in the CDR3. V shed 1 base and J shed 6 bases, with 22 bases lying between them. CDR3 amino acids: CASSLSPGVGSPGNIQYF. CDR3 nucleotides: TGTGCCAGCAGTTTATCCCCAGGGGTGGGTTCTCCTGGAAACATTCAGTACTTC. Full variable domain (remainder filled in from reference TRBV28 and TRBJ2-4): DVKVTQSSRYLVKRTGEKVFLECVQDMDHENMFWYRQDPGLGLRLIYFSYDVKMKEKGDIPEGYSVSREKKERFSLILESASTNQTSMYLCASSLSPGVGSPGNIQYFGAGTRLSVL.

In its sample, this clonotype was seen a few times. The genes are TRBV27 and TRBJ2-5; D uncertain. CDR1 is MNHEY, CDR2 SMNVEV, per germline (reference sequence). With 8 bases removed from V and 1 base from J, the gap between germline ends came to 14 bases. The CDR3 contains 14 residues. CDR3 bases: TGTGCCAGCTCCTCGGGCGGATTCCAAGAGACCCAGTACTTC. Encoded protein: CASSSGGFQETQYF.

There are a few counts of this clonotype. The chain carries TRBV6-2 or TRBV6-3 and TRBJ2-5, with D perhaps matching TRBD1 (6 bases). The DNA end is a closer match to TRBJ2-1, so the J assignment may be wrong. CDR3 length: 14 residues. Germline V gene data show CDR1 as MNHEY and CDR2 as SVGEGT. This chain's CDR3 is CASSGPGHPNEQFF. The CDR3 DNA follows: TGTGCCAGCAGTGGACCGGGACACCCTAATGAGCAGTTCTTC.